The clone carrying this TCR beta chain was observed a handful of times. Antigen unknown. The data stem from a study of cytomegalovirus exposure and HLA in healthy donors. Notes on the study in general: Through in vitro validation, three CMV-associated chains were shown to be specific for CMV antigens.

Primers: 60 Vbeta forward and 13 Jbeta reverse. TCRdb's copy holds only in-frame clones and misses some; the assay was immunoSEQ multiplex PCR. In the table there are about 220,000 clones, roughly 79% of which are singletons. The source of this sequence is a male donor in good health and CMV-seronegative. Material for sequencing was PBMCs.

In nucleotides, the CDR3 is TGTGCCAGCACCACCGTAAGGGCGGGGGGGCTCGGGGAGCTGTTTTTT. Its protein product is CASTTVRAGGLGELFF. The J gene is TRBJ2-2, the V gene TRBV28; 9 bases match TRBD2. Germline loops: CDR1 MDHEN, CDR2 SYDVKM. The J segment lost 7 bases and the V segment lost 7 bases, leaving 13 bases of the junction unmatched. The CDR3 covers 16 residues.